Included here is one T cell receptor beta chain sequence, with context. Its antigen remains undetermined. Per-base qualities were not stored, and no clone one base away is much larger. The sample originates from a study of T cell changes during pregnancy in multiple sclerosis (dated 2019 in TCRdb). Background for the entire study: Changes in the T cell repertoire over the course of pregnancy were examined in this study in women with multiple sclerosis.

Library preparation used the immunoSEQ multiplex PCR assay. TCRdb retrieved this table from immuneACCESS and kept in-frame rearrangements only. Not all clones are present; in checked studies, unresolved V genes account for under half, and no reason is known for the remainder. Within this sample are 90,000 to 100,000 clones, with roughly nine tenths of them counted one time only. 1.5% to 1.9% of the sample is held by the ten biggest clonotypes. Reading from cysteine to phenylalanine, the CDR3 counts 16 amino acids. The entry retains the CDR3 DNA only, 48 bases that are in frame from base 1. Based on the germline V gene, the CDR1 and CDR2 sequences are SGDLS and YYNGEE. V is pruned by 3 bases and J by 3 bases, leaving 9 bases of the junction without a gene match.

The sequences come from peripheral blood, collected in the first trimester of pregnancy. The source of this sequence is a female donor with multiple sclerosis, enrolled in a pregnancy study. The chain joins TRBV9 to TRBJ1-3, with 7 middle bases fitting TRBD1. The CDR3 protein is CASSALQGIRGNTIYF. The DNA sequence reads TGTGCCAGCAGCGCGTTACAGGGGATACGTGGAAACACCATATATTTT.